The 6 T cell receptor beta chains reported below all come from one sample, sequenced in a study of cytomegalovirus exposure and HLA in healthy donors. Amplification used 60 Vbeta primers and 13 Jbeta primers. Sequenced by immunoSEQ multiplex PCR; TCRdb stores in-frame clones only, minus some. The sample contains roughly 150,000 clones, about 74% of which appear only once. Specimen: PBMCs. The receptors here all came from a man aged 35 to 55 in good health and CMV-seronegative.

The chain recombines TRBV10-3 with TRBJ2-5; possibly TRBD1 for D (6 bases). V lost 8 bases and J 5 bases, leaving 18 bases between the germline ends. Germline V gene sequence: CDR1 ENHRY, CDR2 SYGVKD. CDR3 size: 14 residues. The CDR3 loop reads CAISVTGSRETQYF. The CDR3 nucleotides are TGTGCCATCTCGGTAACAGGGTCTCGGGAGACCCAGTACTTC.

The rearrangement links TRBV7-2 to TRBJ1-4; 7 nucleotides match TRBD1. The CDR3 totals 13 residues. Germline V CDR1 and CDR2: SGHTA, FQGNSA. V was clipped by 5 bases and J by 10 bases; unmatched bases: 7. CDR3 sequence: CASSQIHRGKLFF. CDR3 coding DNA: TGTGCCAGCAGCCAAATACACAGGGGAAAACTGTTTTTT.

To note about this clone: Additional DNA sequences in this sample encode the identical CDR3. CDR3 in amino acids: CASSLQGYEQYF. The CDR3 bases are TGTGCCAGCAGTTTACAGGGATACGAGCAGTACTTC. The V call is TRBV28, the J call TRBJ2-7, with a possible D match to TRBD1 (5 bases). Germline loops: CDR1 MDHEN, CDR2 SYDVKM. This CDR3 is 12 amino acids long. The germline V and J ends were trimmed by 2 bases and 4 bases, with 6 bases remaining between them.

The chain joins TRBV10-3 to TRBJ2-7, with 7 bases aligning to TRBD1. The CDR3 spans 14 residues. The junction had 9 bases not matched to a gene; V was cut back by 4 bases and J by 6 bases. Germline-derived CDR1 and CDR2 are ENHRY and SYGVKD. The CDR3 region is CAISGSTGTVEQYF. Written as DNA, the CDR3 is TGTGCCATCAGTGGGTCGACCGGGACAGTCGAGCAGTACTTC.

This clone was picked up a small number of times. V and J are TRBV7-2 and TRBJ1-4; weak D call: TRBD1 (6 bases). There are 16 residues in the CDR3. CDR1 is SGHTA, CDR2 FQGNSA, per germline. V dropped 0 bases and J dropped 8 bases, with 16 bases sitting between them. CDR3: CASSLAGGGSGEKLFF. CDR3 DNA: TGTGCCAGCAGCTTAGCGGGGGGGGGCTCAGGGGAAAAACTGTTTTTT.

This clone turned up a few times. The chain is built from TRBV5-4 and TRBJ1-1; 7 bases line up with TRBD1. Germline CDR1 and CDR2: SGHNT and YYREEE (reference sequence). The V segment lost 0 bases and the J segment 2 bases; nucleotides outside the gene matches: 10. The CDR3 is 17 amino acids. The CDR3 loop reads CASSLDFSGQRNTEAFF. The CDR3 bases are TGTGCCAGCAGCTTGGATTTTTCGGGACAGCGAAACACTGAAGCTTTCTTT.